This T cell receptor beta chain was identified during a study of neoadjuvant nivolumab and ipilimumab in lung cancer. Overall study findings and caveats: Compared with tumor-adjacent uninvolved lung, resected tumors showed greater richness and clonality. A small number of samples were TCR sequenced. Resected-tumor TCR richness correlated positively with pretherapy blood richness. From pretherapy to surgery, tumor richness and clonality rose with dual therapy.

Sequencing was performed with immunoSEQ multiplex PCR; in TCRdb, only in-frame clones are kept and a portion is missing. The repertoire holds fewer than 35,000 clones, about nine tenths seen once, with about 5% in the top ten. Trimming took 11 bases from V and 0 from J; bases not matched to a gene: 5. The length of the CDR3 is 15 residues. Germline V gene data show CDR1 as SNHLY and CDR2 as FYNNEI. A note on this clone: Its antigen is currently unknown.

This TCR came from an adult with non-small cell lung cancer. The sample in question was peripheral blood, obtained after neoadjuvant nivolumab, alone or with ipilimumab, at or shortly before surgery. J is TRBJ1-6 and V is TRBV2, with 9 bases matching TRBD1. The CDR3 sequence is CAGQGQSSYNSPLHF. CDR3 in DNA: TGTGCCGGACAGGGGCAAAGCTCCTATAATTCACCCCTCCACTTT.